The clone carrying this TCR beta chain occurred a few times. What it recognizes is unknown. The data were taken from a study of identical twins. Unique molecular identifiers were present on the cDNA, and a universal primer site came from template switching. TCRdb recomputed calls from the 5' RACE reads with MiXCR, one row per CDR3 protein. The sample records about 390,000 distinct CDR3 sequences, around 9.7% being singletons. Germline CDR1 is DFQATT and CDR2 is SNEGSKA (reference sequence). Between the trimmed V and J ends, which lost 3 bases and 6 bases, there was a span of 12 bases. The CDR3 is 13 amino acids. Study outcomes and limitations: These conclusions were based on statistical analysis (cross-sectional, not following the same donors). Researchers reported weaker excess twin sharing in beta out-of-frame sequences. There were fewer insertions in abundant cord blood beta clonotypes, but memory repertoires showed no such pattern.

The source of this sequence is a woman aged 50 to 65 in good health. Sequencing was carried out using naive T cells sorted from blood. This sequence joins TRBV20-1 and TRBJ2-4; no firm D call. The CDR3 DNA is TGCAGTGCTAGTTTTGGGGTTGGAAACATTCAGTACTTC. It is translated as CSASFGVGNIQYF.